The clone carrying this T cell receptor (beta chain) was detected many times. The entry originates in a study of blood T cells in healthy people across ages. The study recruited healthy Caucasian donors from Russia who were aged about 6 to 95. Using a J-beta primer mix together with a sample-barcoded 5' primer, a second PCR was run for roughly 7 to 11 cycles. One entry per CDR3 protein, called by TCRdb with MiXCR from the 5' RACE reads. The table lists 1 million to 1.2 million distinct CDR3 sequences, around two fifths of them singletons, with around 13% in the top ten. The receptor comes from a man younger than 30 in good health. The sequenced sample consisted of blood.

The CDR3 DNA reads as TGTGCCAGCAGCCCAGGGATCGAGCAGTACTTC. As protein: CASSPGIEQYF. The V and J genes are TRBV7-9 and TRBJ2-7, with D possibly TRBD1 on 5 matching bases. The ends were cut back, 5 bases at V and 6 bases at J, with 8 bases in the middle. Germline values: CDR1 SEHNR, CDR2 FQNEAQ (reference sequence). The CDR3 spans 11 residues.